The 3 T cell receptor beta chains below all came from one sample that was sequenced in a study of T cell responses to AZD1222 COVID-19 vaccine. This table comes from immunoSEQ multiplex PCR, and its TCRdb copy is limited to in-frame clones, with some not included. The table lists 150,000 to 200,000 clones, 88% of them singletons, with about 25% in the top ten. The source material was peripheral blood, sampled 28 days after the second AZD1222 dose. These receptors all come from an adult who received the AZD1222 COVID-19 vaccine.

The V gene is TRBV6-5, the J gene TRBJ2-5; a weak D match, TRBD2 (5 bases). This CDR3 spans 15 amino acids. Germline V gene sequence: CDR1 MNHEY, CDR2 SVGAGI. Trimming removed 0 bases at V and 2 bases at J, with 10 bases between. The CDR3 region has the DNA TGTGCCAGCAGTTACTCTCCTGGCGGGCAAGAGACCCAGTACTTC. Translation gives CASSYSPGGQETQYF.

The chain carries TRBV3-1 (or the pseudogene TRBV3-2) and TRBJ2-5; D is possibly TRBD1 (6 bases). The CDR3 extends over 13 amino acids. With 6 bases removed from V and 5 bases from J, the gap between germline ends came to 13 bases. Germline assignment: CDR1 LGHDT and CDR2 YNNKEL (reference sequence). CDR3 protein: CASSQRGWETQYF. In DNA, the CDR3 is TGTGCCAGCAGTCAAAGGGGGTGGGAGACCCAGTACTTC.

This chain links TRBV3-1 (or the pseudogene TRBV3-2) with TRBJ2-7, with TRBD2 identical over 7 bases. Germline V gene data show CDR1 as LGHDT and CDR2 as YNNKEL (reference sequence). This CDR3 contains 15 residues. The trim removed 2 bases at V and 0 bases at J, leaving 4 bases unmatched. CDR3 in DNA: TGTGCCAGCAGCCAACATGGACTAGACTCCTACGAGCAGTACTTC. This encodes CASSQHGLDSYEQYF.